This is a list of T cell receptor beta chains from one sample in a study of OX40 agonist ivuxolimab in advanced cancers. Data came from immunoSEQ multiplex PCR; TCRdb stores just in-frame clones and leaves some out. The sample has 45,000 to 55,000 clones, roughly 84% seen once. Source: CD4+ or CD8+ T cells sorted from blood, taken in a trial of the OX40 agonist ivuxolimab. The origin of the receptors is an adult with an advanced solid tumor such as melanoma, head and neck, liver or kidney cancer. The CDR3 runs from the conserved cysteine through the conserved F or W.

V gene,CDR3 protein
TRBV5-4,CASRRDTTYEQYF
TRBV4-1,CASSPREGLAYEQYF
TRBV28,CASCLGYTEAFF
TRBV29-1,CSVRTGAGGYTF
TRBV12-5,CASGTCPILEQETQYF
TRBV6-1,CAVSGGPTYEQYF
TRBV6-5,CASSYSPSGQYEQYF
TRBV9,CASSVAERSNIGSYNEQFF
TRBV6-1,CASSEARGWGYTF
TRBV30,CAWMSGGNPGELFF
TRBV5-4,CASSYKTGTNYEQYF
TRBV5-4,CASSPSGGAGASDTQYF
TRBV6-1,CASSLGQFDQPQHF
TRBV28,CASSPLHLRDLHQPQHF
TRBV11-3,CASSLNNEQFF
TRBV6-1,CASRVDITGNTIYF
TRBV6-5,CASRPPRQGAYEQYF
TRBV28,CASSYPATGELFF
TRBV7-9,CASSPDQNTDTQYF
TRBV7-2,CASSTRLNTEAFF
TRBV18,CASSPPGVGYTGELFF
TRBV9,CASSVAGTSYTGELFF
TRBV5-6,CASSLEGWATNEKLFF
TRBV4-2,CASSQDGSEPQHF
TRBV6-5,CASTRQGGETQYF
TRBV6-5,CASRSSIGELFF
TRBV28,CASSQRGTPVETQYF
TRBV6-1,CASSETRSSYNEQFF
TRBV9,CASSVEYRVGEKTEAFF
TRBV9,CASSAGTASGANVLTF
TRBV7-2,CASSSTRRVNTEAFF
TRBV7-9,CASNTRGDFYEQYF
TRBV7-6,CASSLVGGDHTGELFF
TRBV21-1,CASSIRTGGIVTEAFF